This T cell receptor beta chain derives from a study of technical replicates of blood from a handful of donors. Per the germline V gene, CDR1 is SGHRS and CDR2 is YFSETQ. CDR3 length: 14 amino acids. The V gene lost 0 bases and the J gene lost 4 bases, with 10 bases spanning the gap. The data were produced by immunoSEQ multiplex PCR, yet TCRdb's version contains in-frame clones alone and is incomplete. The data contain roughly 50,000 clones, over 90% of them singletons. The chain is built from TRBV5-1 and TRBJ2-5; D unclear. Sample: PBMCs. This receptor was obtained from a human donor in good health. Some clones in this sample may be carry-over from other donors' samples. CDR3 in amino acids: CASSLEPGGETQYF. Written as DNA, the CDR3 is TGCGCCAGCAGCTTGGAACCGGGTGGAGAGACCCAGTACTTC.